This record covers a single T cell receptor beta chain. Antigen unknown. The data belong to a study of T cell responses to AZD1222 COVID-19 vaccine. V lost 4 bases, J lost 0 bases, and 16 bases lay in between. Germline CDR1 and CDR2: SGHRS and YFSETQ. This CDR3 comprises 17 residues. Study-level results: Of spike-specific TCRs, nearly half reportedly target regions left unmutated in variants.

Sequenced by immunoSEQ multiplex PCR; TCRdb stores in-frame clones only, minus some. Of about 120,000 clones in the sample, 90% are singletons; the top ten hold more than 3.5%. The sequence came from an adult who received the MenACWY meningococcal vaccine as a control. The sequences come from peripheral blood, collected 28 days after the second dose of the MenACWY control vaccine. The rearrangement uses TRBV5-1 and TRBJ2-2, with a weak D call TRBD1 (6 bases). The CDR3 DNA sequence: TGCGCCAGCAGCATAGGACCCGGGACACCGAACACCGGGGAGCTGTTTTTT. It encodes CASSIGPGTPNTGELFF.